The clone carrying this TCR beta chain was observed a few times. The sample belongs to a study of shared T cell receptors in the human thymus. This CDR3 is built from 15 residues. The V and J ends lost 0 bases and 0 bases respectively, with 7 bases between them. CDR1 is SGHNT and CDR2 is YYREEE in the germline V gene (reference sequence). Repertoires were generated with immunoSEQ multiplex PCR, while TCRdb's copy carries only in-frame clones and drops some. The data hold under 700,000 clones, with 78% observed a single time. The sample was also reused in another study, on human thymus T cells. Per that paper: Having corrective surgery for congenital heart defects, healthy Finnish infants were the ones who donated. Thymic samples were excised during corrective heart operations. Related studies noted strongly shared thymic repertoires across unrelated people.

Specimen: thymocytes. The receptor was derived from a boy younger than two with a congenital heart defect. This sequence joins TRBV5-4 and TRBJ2-1, with TRBD2 as a possible D gene (6 bases). CDR3 protein: CASSLAGSSYNEQFF. CDR3 DNA: TGTGCCAGCAGCTTGGCCGGGAGCTCCTACAATGAGCAGTTCTTC. Complete variable domain (other parts from reference TRBV5-4 and TRBJ2-1): ETGVTQSPTHLIKTRGQQVTLRCSSQSGHNTVSWYQQALGQGPQFIFQYYREEENGRGNFPPRFSGLQFPNYSSELNVNALELDDSALYLCASSLAGSSYNEQFFGPGTRLTVL.